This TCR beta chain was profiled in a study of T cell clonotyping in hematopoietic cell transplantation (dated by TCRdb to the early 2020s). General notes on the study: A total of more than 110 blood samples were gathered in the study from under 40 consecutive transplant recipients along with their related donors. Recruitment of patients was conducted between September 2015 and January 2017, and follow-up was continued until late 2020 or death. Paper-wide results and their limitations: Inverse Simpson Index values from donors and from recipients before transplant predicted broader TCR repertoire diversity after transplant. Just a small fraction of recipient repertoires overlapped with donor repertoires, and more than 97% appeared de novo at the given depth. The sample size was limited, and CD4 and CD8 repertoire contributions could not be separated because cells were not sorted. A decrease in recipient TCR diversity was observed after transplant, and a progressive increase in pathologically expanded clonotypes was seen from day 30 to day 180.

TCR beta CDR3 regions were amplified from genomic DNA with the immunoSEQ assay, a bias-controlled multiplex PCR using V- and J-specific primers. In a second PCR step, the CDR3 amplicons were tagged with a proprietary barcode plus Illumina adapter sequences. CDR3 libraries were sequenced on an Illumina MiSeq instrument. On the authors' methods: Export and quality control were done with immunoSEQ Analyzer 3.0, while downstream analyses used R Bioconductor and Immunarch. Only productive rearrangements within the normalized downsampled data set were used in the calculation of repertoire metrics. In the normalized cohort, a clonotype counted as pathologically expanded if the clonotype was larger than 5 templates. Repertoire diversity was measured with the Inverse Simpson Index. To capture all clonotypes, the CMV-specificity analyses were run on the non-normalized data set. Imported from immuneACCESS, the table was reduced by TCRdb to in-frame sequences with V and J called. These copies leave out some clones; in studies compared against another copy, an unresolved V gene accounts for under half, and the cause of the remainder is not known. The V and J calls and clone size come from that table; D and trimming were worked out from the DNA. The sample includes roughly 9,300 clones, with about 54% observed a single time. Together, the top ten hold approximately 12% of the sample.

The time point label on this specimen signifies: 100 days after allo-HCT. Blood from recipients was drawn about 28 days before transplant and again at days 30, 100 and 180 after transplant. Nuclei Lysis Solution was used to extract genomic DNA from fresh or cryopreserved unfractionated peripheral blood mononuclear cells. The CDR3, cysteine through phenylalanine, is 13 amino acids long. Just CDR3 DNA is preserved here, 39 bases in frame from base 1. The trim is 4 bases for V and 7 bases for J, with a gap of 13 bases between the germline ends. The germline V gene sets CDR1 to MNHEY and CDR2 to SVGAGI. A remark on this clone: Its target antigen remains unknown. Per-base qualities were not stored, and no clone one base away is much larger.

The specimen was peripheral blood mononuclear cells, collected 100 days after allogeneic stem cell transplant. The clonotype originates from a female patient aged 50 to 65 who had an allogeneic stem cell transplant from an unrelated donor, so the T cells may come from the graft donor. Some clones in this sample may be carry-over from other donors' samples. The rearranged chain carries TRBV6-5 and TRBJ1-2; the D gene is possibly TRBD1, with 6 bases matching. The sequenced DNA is TGTGCCAGCAGTTCTACAGGGTGGGGTGGCTACACCTTC. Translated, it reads CASSSTGWGGYTF.